This T cell receptor beta chain was captured by sequencing in a study of control samples from healthy donors and cancer patients. V shed 5 bases and J shed 2 bases, with 15 bases lying between them. CDR1 SGHAT and CDR2 FQNNGV come from the germline V gene. CDR3 length: 15 amino acids. Method: immunoSEQ multiplex PCR; TCRdb's copy keeps in-frame clones and lacks some. The repertoire has some 78,000 clones, around 90% of them found once; the top ten carry 6.5% to 8%. The sequence was obtained from a woman in her sixties or seventies in good health. J is TRBJ1-2 and V is TRBV11-2; D not certain. Input material: blood. CDR3 sequence reads: CASSLSQSANYGYTF. CDR3 bases: TGTGCCAGCAGCCTCTCCCAATCCGCCAACTATGGCTACACCTTC.